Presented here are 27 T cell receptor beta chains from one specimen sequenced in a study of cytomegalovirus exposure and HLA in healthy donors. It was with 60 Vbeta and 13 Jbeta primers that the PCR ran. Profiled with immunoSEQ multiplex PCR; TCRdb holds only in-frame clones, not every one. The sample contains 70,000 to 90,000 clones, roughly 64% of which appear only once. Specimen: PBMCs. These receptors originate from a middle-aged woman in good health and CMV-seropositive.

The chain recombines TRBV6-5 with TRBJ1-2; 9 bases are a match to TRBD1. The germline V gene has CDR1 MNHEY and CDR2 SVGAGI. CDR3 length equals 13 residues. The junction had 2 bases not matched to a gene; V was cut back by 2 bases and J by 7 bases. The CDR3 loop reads CASSYGTGSGYTF. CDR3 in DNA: TGTGCCAGCAGTTACGGGACAGGGTCTGGCTACACCTTC.

The CDR3 DNA reads as TGTGCCTGGAGTGCACTAGCGGGAGGAGGTGAGCAGTTCTTC. Translating it yields CAWSALAGGGEQFF. The chain recombines TRBV30 with TRBJ2-1; 12 bases agree with TRBD2. Per germline, CDR1 GTSNPN and CDR2 SVGIG (reference sequence). The junction had 4 bases not matched to a gene; V was cut back by 1 base and J by 9 bases. The CDR3 runs 14 residues.

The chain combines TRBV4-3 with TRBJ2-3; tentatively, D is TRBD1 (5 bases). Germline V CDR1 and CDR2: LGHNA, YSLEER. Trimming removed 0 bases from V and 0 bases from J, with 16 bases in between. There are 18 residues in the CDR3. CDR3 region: CASSQEPHRSTSTDTQYF. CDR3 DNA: TGCGCCAGCAGCCAAGAGCCCCACAGGTCCACTAGCACAGATACGCAGTATTTT.

This chain's CDR3 is CASSTTSSTDTQYF. CDR3 in DNA: TGTGCCAGTAGCACCACTAGCAGCACAGATACGCAGTATTTT. The chain links TRBV19 to TRBJ2-3; D possibly corresponds to TRBD2 (6 bases). The CDR3 runs 14 residues. Germline V gene sequence: CDR1 LNHDA, CDR2 SQIVND (reference sequence). V was shortened by 6 bases and J by 0 bases, with 10 bases between the two germline ends.

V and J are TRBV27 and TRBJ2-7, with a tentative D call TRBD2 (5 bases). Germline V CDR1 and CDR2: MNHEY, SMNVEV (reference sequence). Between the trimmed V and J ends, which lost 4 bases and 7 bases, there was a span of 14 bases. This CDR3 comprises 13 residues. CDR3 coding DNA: TGTGCCAGCAGTTACACCCAAGGCGGGGAGCAGTACTTC. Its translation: CASSYTQGGEQYF.

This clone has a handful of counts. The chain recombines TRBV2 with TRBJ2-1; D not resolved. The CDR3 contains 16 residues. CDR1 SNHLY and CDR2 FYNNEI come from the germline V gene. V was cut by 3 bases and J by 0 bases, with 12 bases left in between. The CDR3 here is CASSDSIRSSYNEQFF. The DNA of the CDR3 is TGTGCCAGCAGTGATAGCATACGGAGCTCCTACAATGAGCAGTTCTTC.

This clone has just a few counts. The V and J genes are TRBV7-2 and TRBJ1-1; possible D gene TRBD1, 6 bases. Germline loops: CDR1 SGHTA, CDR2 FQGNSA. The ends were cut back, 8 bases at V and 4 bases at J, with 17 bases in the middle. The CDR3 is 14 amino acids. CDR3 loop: CASGTFRGRTEAFF. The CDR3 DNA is TGTGCCAGCGGAACCTTCAGGGGTCGCACTGAAGCTTTCTTT.

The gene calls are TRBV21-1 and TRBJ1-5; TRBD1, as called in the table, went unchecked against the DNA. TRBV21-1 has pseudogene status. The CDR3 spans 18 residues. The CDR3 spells CASSKEVLAGAKGQPQHF. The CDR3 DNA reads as TGTGCCAGCAGCAAAGAAGTTCTGGCAGGGGCTAAAGGTCAGCCCCAGCATTTT.

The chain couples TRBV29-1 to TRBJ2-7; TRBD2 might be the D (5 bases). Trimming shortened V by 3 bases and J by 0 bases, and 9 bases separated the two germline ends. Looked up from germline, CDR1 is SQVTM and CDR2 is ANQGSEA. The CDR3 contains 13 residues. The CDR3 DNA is TGCAGCGTTGAGCTAGCACCCTCCTACGAGCAGTACTTC. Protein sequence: CSVELAPSYEQYF.

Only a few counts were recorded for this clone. In DNA form, the CDR3 reads TGTGCCAGCAGTCCCCTACTCGGGACAGGGGGTGAAAAACTGTTTTTT. Translating gives CASSPLLGTGGEKLFF. V and J are TRBV25-1 and TRBJ1-4, with TRBD1 matching 11 bases. Germline trimming cut 5 bases from V and 7 bases from J; bases unmatched to any gene: 9. This CDR3 is 16 amino acids long. The germline gives CDR1 MGHDK, CDR2 SYGVNS.

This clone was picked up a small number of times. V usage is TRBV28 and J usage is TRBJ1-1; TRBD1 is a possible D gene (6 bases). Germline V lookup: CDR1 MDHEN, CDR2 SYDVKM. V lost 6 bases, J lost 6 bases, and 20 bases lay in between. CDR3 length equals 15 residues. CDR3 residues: CASRTISGVIPEAFF. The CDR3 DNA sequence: TGTGCCAGCAGGACCATATCAGGGGTCATCCCTGAAGCTTTCTTT. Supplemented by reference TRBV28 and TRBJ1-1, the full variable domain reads DVKVTQSSRYLVKRTGEKVFLECVQDMDHENMFWYRQDPGLGLRLIYFSYDVKMKEKGDIPEGYSVSREKKERFSLILESASTNQTSMYLCASRTISGVIPEAFFGQGTRLTVV.

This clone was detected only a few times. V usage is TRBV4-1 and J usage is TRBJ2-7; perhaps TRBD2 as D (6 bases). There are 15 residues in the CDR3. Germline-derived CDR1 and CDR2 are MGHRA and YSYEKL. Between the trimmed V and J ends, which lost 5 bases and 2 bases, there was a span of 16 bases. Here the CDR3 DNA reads TGCGCCAGCAGCTCGGACATAGCGGCGACCTACGAGCAGTACTTC. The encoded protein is CASSSDIAATYEQYF.

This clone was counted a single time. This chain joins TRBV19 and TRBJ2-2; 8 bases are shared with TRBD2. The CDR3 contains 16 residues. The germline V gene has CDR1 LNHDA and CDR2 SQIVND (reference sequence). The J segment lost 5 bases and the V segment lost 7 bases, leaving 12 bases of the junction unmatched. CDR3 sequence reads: CASNSGLAGITGELFF. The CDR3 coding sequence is TGTGCCAGTAACTCGGGGTTAGCGGGGATAACCGGGGAGCTGTTTTTT.

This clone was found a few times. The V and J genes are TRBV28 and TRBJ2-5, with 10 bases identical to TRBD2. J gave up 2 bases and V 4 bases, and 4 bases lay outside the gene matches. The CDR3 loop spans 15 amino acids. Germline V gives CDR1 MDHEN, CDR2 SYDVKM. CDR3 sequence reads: CASSSPAGGQETQYF. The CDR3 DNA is TGTGCCAGCAGTTCCCCAGCGGGAGGGCAAGAGACCCAGTACTTC.

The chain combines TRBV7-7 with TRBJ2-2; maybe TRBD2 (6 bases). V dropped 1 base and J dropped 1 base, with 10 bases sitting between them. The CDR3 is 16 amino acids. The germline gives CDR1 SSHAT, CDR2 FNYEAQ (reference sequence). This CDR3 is CASSLGAAGNTGELFF. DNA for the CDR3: TGTGCCAGCAGCTTAGGGGCAGCGGGGAACACCGGGGAGCTGTTTTTT.

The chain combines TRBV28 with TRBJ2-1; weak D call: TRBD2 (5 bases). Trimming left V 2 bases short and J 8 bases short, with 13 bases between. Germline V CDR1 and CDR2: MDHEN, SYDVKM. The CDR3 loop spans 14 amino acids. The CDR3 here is CASSLVLPGDEQFF. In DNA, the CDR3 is TGTGCCAGCAGTTTAGTTTTGCCCGGGGATGAGCAGTTCTTC.

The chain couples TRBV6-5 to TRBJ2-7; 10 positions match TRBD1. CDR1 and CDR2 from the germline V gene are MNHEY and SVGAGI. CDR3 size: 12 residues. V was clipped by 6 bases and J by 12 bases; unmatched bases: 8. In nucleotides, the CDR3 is TGTGCCAGCAGCCCGGGACAGGGGAGTACGTACTTC. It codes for CASSPGQGSTYF.

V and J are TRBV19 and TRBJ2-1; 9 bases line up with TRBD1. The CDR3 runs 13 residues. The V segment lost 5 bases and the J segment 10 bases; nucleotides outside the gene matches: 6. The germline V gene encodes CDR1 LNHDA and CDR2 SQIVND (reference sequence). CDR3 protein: CASSDRGVGEQFF. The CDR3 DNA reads TGTGCCAGTAGTGACAGGGGGGTAGGGGAGCAGTTCTTC.

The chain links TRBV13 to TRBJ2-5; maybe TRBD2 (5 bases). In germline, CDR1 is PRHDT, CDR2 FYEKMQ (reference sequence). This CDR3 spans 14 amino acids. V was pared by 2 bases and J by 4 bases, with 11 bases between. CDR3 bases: TGTGCCAGCAGCTTAAAAGCGGCTGGAGAGACCCAGTACTTC. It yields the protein CASSLKAAGETQYF.

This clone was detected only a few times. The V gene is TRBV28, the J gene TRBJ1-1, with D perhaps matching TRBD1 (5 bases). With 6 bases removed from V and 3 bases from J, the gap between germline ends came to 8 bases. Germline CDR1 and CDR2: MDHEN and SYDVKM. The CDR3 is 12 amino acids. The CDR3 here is CASRSGYTEAFF. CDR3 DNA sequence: TGTGCCAGCAGGTCAGGGTACACTGAAGCTTTCTTT.

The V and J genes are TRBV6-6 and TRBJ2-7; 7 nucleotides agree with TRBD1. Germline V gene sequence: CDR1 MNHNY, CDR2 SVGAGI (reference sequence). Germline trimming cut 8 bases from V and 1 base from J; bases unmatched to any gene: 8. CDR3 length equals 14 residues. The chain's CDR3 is CASADDRASYEQYF. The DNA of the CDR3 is TGTGCCAGCGCCGACGACAGGGCTTCCTACGAGCAGTACTTC.

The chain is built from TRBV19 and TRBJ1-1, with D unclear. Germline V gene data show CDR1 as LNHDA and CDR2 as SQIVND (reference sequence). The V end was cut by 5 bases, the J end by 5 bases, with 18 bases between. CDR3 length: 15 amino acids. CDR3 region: CASSPQGLRVTEAFF. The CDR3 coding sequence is TGTGCCAGTAGTCCCCAAGGACTTCGGGTGACTGAAGCTTTCTTT.

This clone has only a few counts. The CDR3 bases are TGCGCCAGCAGCGGGGGACTAGCGACTTCCTCCTACGAGCAGTACTTC. Translating gives CASSGGLATSSYEQYF. The rearrangement uses TRBV5-1 and TRBJ2-7, with TRBD2 matching over 10 bases. The germline CDR1 and CDR2 sequences are SGHRS and YFSETQ. Trimming cost V 4 bases and J 0 bases; bases outside gene matches: 7. The CDR3 covers 16 residues.

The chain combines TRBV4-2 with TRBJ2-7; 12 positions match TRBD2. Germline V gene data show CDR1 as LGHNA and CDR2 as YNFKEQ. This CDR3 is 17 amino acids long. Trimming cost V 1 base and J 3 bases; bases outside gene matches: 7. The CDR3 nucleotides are TGTGCCAGCAGCCAAGGTACTAGCGGGAGGCCAATCTACGAGCAGTACTTC. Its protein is CASSQGTSGRPIYEQYF.

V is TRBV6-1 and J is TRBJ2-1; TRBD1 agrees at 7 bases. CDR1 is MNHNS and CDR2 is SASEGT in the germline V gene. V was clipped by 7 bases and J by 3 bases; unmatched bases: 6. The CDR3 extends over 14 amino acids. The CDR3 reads CASKRDSVYNEQFF. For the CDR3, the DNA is TGTGCCAGCAAACGGGACAGCGTCTACAATGAGCAGTTCTTC.

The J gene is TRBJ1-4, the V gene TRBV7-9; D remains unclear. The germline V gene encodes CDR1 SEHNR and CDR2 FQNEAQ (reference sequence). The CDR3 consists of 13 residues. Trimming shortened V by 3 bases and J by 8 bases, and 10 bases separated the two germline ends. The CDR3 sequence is CASSLGSEEKLFF. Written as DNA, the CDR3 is TGTGCCAGCAGCTTGGGCAGTGAAGAAAAACTGTTTTTT.

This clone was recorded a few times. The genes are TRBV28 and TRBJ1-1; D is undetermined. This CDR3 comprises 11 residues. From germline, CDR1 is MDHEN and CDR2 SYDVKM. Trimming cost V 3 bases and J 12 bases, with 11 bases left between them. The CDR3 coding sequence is TGTGCCAGCAGTTTTTTTGAGGTTTCTTTCTTT. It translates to CASSFFEVSFF.